This T cell receptor beta chain was recorded in a study of identical twins. J lost 5 bases, V lost 0 bases, and 6 bases had no gene match. In germline, CDR1 is MNHEY, CDR2 SVGAGI. CDR3 size: 15 residues. Addition of a universal primer site occurred through template switching, and cDNA carried unique molecular identifiers. Each CDR3 protein gets one entry after TCRdb re-called the 5' RACE reads with MiXCR. The data hold 300,000 to 350,000 distinct CDR3 sequences, with 9% to 15% observed a single time. Study-wide findings and caveats: Beta clonotypes that were abundant in cord blood contained fewer insertions, a pattern absent from memory repertoires.

A remark on this clonotype: No antigen is known for it.

The sample was also linked to a second study, of yellow fever vaccine responses in identical twins.

V usage is TRBV6-5 and J usage is TRBJ1-1; 7 nucleotides line up with TRBD1. The origin of this receptor is a woman between 18 and 29 years old in good health. The specimen sequenced was CD8+ T cells sorted from blood. The CDR3 here is CASSYSNRGLTEAFF. The CDR3, as DNA: TGTGCCAGCAGTTACTCGAACAGGGGATTGACTGAAGCTTTCTTT.